This TCR beta chain was identified during a study of blood T cell repertoires in COVID-19. Whole-study context: The United States, Italy and Spain provided the acute and convalescent COVID-19 samples. Sources were T cells, B-cell-depleted T cells, or PBMCs; the material itself was cDNA or gDNA.

This clone has a handful of counts. Libraries were prepared by immunoSEQ multiplex PCR; TCRdb keeps only in-frame clonotypes and omits some of them. The sample holds around 91,000 clones; approximately 85% are singletons and the top ten take under 15%. Sequenced input: peripheral blood. The TCR comes from a human donor in a cohort sampled during active COVID-19.

CDR3 in DNA: TGCGCCAGCAGCCAAGATCAGGGCTACACTGAAGCTTTCTTT. This translates into CASSQDQGYTEAFF. The chain is built from TRBV4-1 and TRBJ1-1; D may be TRBD1 (5 bases). CDR1 is MGHRA and CDR2 is YSYEKL in the germline V gene. The CDR3 runs to 14 residues. Trimming took off 0 bases at V and 3 bases at J, with 8 bases between the two ends.